The sequence of this TCR beta chain was determined in a study of somatic mutations in cytotoxic T cells in rheumatoid arthritis. Overall study context: A subset of V beta antibody-stained T-cell populations was isolated by flow sorting, reaching nearly 100% purity, and this subset included V beta1+ cells that went on to TCRB sequencing. Study-wide results and caveats: Unknown were the antigen targets of the expanded CD8+ clones. Age-matched healthy controls and rheumatoid arthritis patients had CD8+ T-cell clonality that did not differ significantly.

This CDR3 is built from 13 residues. CDR1 is MNHNY and CDR2 is SVGAGI in the germline V gene (reference sequence). V dropped 2 bases and J dropped 0 bases, with 4 bases sitting between them. Profiled with immunoSEQ multiplex PCR; TCRdb holds only in-frame clones, not every one. This sample has 8,000 to 11,000 clones, with 65% to 85% found just once. As for this clone: Its specificity is not known.

The sequenced sample was CD8+ T cells sorted from blood. This TCR came from a woman aged 50 to 60 in good health. The rearrangement uses TRBV6-6 and TRBJ1-1; no clear D. CDR3 residues: CASSYNMNTEAFF. The CDR3 DNA follows: TGTGCCAGCAGTTACAATATGAACACTGAAGCTTTCTTT.